This T cell receptor beta chain was identified during a study of shared clonotypes between healthy human individuals. Data came from immunoSEQ multiplex PCR; TCRdb stores just in-frame clones and leaves some out. In the table there are hundreds of thousands of clones, roughly 98% of which are singletons. The germline gives CDR1 SGDLS, CDR2 YYNGEE. V lost 0 bases, J lost 4 bases, and 10 bases lay in between. The CDR3 length is 14 residues. Selected positively for CCR7 and CD45RO-negative, naive CD8 cells excluded terminally differentiated effector memory CD45RA+ cells. Specimen: naive CD8+ T cells sorted from blood. The chain recombines TRBV9 with TRBJ1-1; D gene uncertain. The sequence came from a man aged 30 to 45 in good health. This CDR3 reads CASSVGAVTTEAFF. In DNA form, the CDR3 reads TGTGCCAGCAGCGTAGGGGCAGTGACCACTGAAGCTTTCTTT.